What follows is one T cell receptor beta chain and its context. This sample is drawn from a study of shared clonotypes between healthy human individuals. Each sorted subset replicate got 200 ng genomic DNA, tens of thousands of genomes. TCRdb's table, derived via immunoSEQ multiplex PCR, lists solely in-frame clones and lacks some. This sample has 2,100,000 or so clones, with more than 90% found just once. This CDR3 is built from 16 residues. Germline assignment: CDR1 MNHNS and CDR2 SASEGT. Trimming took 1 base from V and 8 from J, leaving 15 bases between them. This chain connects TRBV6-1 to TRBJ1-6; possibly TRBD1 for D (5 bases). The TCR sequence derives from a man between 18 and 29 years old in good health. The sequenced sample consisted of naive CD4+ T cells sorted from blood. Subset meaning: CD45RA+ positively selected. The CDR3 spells CASSEVGPQPHSPLHF. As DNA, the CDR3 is TGTGCCAGCAGTGAAGTGGGACCTCAACCACATTCACCCCTCCACTTT.